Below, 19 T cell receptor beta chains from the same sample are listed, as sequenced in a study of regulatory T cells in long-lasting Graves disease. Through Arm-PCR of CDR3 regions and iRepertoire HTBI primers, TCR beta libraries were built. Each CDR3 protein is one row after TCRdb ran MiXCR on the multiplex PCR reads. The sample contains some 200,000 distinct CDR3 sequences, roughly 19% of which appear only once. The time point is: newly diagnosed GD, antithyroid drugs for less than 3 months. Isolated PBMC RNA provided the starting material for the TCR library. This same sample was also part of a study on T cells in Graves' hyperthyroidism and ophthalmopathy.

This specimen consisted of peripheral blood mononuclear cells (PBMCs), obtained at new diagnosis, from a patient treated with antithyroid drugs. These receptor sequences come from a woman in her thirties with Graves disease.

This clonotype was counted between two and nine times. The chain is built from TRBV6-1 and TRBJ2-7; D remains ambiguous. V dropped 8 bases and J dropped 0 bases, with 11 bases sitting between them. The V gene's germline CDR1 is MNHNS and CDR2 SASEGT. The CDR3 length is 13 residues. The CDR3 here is CASLRSGSYEQYF. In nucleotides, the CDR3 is TGTGCCAGCCTTCGGTCTGGCTCCTACGAGCAGTACTTC.

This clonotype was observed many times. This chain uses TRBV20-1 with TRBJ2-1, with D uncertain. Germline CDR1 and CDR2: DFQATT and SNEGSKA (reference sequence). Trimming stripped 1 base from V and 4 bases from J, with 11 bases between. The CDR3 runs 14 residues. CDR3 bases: TGCAGTGCTAGAGGTTCCACAGCGTACAATGAGCAGTTCTTC. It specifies CSARGSTAYNEQFF.

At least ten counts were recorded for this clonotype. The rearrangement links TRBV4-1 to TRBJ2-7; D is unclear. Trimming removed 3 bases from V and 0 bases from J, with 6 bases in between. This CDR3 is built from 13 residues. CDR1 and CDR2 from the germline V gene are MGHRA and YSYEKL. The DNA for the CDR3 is TGCGCCAGCAGCCAGCTTAGCTCCTACGAGCAGTACTTC. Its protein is CASSQLSSYEQYF.

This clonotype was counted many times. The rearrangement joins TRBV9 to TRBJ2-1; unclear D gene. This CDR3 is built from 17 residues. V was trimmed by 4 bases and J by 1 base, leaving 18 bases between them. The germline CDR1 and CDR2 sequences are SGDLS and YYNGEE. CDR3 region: CASSSQLGLGSYNEQFF. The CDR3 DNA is TGTGCCAGCAGCTCACAGTTGGGGTTAGGGTCCTACAATGAGCAGTTCTTC.

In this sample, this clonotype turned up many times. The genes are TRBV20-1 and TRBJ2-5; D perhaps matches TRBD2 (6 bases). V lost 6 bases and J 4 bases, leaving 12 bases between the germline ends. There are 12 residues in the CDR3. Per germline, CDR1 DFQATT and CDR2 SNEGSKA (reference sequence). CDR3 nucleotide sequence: TGCAGTGCGGCGGGACGCAGAGAGACCCAGTACTTC. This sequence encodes CSAAGRRETQYF.

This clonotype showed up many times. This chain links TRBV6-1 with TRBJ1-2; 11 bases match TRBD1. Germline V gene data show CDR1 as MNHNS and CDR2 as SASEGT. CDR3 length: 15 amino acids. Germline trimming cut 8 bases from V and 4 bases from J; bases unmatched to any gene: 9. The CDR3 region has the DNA TGTGCCAGCGGCCTCGGGACAGGGGGTACCTATGGCTACACCTTC. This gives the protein CASGLGTGGTYGYTF.

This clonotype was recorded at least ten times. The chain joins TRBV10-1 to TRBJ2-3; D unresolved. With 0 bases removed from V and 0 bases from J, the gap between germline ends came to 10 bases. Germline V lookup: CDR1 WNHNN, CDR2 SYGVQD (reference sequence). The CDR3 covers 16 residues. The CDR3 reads CASSESPSGSTDTQYF. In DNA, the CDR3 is TGCGCCAGCAGTGAGTCCCCAAGTGGGAGCACAGATACGCAGTATTTT.

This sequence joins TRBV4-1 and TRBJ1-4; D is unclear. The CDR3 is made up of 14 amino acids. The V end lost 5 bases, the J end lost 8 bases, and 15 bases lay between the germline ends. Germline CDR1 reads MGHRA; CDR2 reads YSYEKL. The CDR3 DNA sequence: TGCGCCAGCAGCAAGCCACCGGGGTGGGAAAAACTGTTTTTT. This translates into CASSKPPGWEKLFF.

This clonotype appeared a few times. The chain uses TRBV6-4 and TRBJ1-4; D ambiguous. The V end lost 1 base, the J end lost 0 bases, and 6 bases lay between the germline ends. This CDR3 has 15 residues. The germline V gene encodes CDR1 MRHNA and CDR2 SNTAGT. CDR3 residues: CASSDCSPTNEKLFF. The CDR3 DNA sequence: TGTGCCAGCAGTGACTGCAGCCCAACTAATGAAAAACTGTTTTTT.

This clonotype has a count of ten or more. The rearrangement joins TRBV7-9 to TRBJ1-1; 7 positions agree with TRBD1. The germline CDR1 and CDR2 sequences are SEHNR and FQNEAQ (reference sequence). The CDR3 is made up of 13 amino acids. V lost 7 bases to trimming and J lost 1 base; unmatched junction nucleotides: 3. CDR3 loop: CASMRTGNTEAFF. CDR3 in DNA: TGTGCCAGCATGCGGACAGGGAACACTGAAGCTTTCTTT.

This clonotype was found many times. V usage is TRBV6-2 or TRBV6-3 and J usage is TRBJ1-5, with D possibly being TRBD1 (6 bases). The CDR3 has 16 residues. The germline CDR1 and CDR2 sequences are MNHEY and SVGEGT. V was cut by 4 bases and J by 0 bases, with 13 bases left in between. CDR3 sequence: CASSSRDIYSNQPQHF. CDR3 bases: TGTGCCAGCAGTTCCCGGGACATTTATAGCAATCAGCCCCAGCATTTT.

The CDR3 region has the DNA TGTGCCAGCAGCCACAGGCGGCCAGTTGGCGGCTACACCTTC. It codes for CASSHRRPVGGYTF. The chain carries TRBV13 and TRBJ1-2; tentative D call: TRBD1 (5 bases). V lost 5 bases, J lost 8 bases, and 18 bases lay in between. Germline CDR1 and CDR2: PRHDT and FYEKMQ (reference sequence). The CDR3 is 14 residues long.

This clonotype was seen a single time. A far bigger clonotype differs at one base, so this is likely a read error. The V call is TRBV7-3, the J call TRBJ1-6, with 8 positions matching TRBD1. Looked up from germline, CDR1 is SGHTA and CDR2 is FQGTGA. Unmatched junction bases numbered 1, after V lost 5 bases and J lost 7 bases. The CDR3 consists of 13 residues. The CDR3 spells CASSRQGNSPLHF. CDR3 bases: TGTGCCAGCAGCCGACAGGGGAATTCACCCCTCCACTTT.

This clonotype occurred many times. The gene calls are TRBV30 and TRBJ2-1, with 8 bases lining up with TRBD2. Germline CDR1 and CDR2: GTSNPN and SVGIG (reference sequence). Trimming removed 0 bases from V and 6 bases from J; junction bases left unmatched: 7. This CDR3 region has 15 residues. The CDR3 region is CAWSVFGRAGNEQFF. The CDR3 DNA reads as TGTGCCTGGAGTGTATTCGGGAGGGCCGGCAATGAGCAGTTCTTC.

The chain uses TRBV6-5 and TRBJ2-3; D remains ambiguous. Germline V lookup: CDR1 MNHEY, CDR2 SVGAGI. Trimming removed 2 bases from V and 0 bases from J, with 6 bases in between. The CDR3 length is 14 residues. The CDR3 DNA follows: TGTGCCAGCAGTTACCTGGCTAGCACAGATACGCAGTATTTT. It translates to CASSYLASTDTQYF.

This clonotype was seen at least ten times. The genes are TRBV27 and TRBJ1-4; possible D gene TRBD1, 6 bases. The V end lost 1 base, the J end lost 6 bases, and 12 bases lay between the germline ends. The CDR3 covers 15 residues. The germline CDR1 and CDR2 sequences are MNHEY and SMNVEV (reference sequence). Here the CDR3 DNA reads TGTGCCAGCAGTTTATACGCAGGGGACGATGAAAAACTGTTTTTT. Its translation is CASSLYAGDDEKLFF.

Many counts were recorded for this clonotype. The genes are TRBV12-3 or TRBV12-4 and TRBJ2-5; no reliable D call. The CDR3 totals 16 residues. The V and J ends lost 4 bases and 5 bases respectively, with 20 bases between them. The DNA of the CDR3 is TGTGCCAGCAGTTCCGCCCTCGGGCCCGACCGGGAGACCCAGTACTTC. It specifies CASSSALGPDRETQYF.

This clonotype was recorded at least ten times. CDR3 in amino acids: CASSRSLGDQPQHF. The CDR3 nucleotides are TGCGCCAGCAGCCGATCGTTAGGGGATCAGCCCCAGCATTTT. The chain uses TRBV5-1 and TRBJ1-5; possibly TRBD1 for D (5 bases). Germline CDR1 reads SGHRS; CDR2 reads YFSETQ. The CDR3 is 14 amino acids. Trimming took off 4 bases at V and 5 bases at J, with 13 bases between the two ends.

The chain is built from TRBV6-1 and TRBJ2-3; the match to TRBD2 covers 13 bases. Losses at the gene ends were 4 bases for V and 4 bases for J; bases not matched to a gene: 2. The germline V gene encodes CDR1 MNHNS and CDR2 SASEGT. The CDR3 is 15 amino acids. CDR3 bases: TGTGCCAGCAGTGGGACTAGCGGGGGATCAGATACGCAGTATTTT. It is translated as CASSGTSGGSDTQYF.